The TCR beta chain under discussion was sequenced for a study of siplizumab effects on memory and regulatory T cells. Overall study findings and caveats: Siplizumab significantly reduced alloreactive sequences traceable to unstimulated CD4+ memory cells. The mapping of alloreactive clones to unstimulated subsets covered only a minor fraction of them. There appeared to be greater diversity in naive T cells than in memory cells, and naive T cells seemed major contributors to the alloresponse.

As concerns this clone: Its antigen is still unknown.

Here immunoSEQ multiplex PCR was the method, and the copy in TCRdb shows in-frame clones only, minus some. The sample carries over 70,000 clones, approximately 95% recorded once. The germline gives CDR1 LNHDA, CDR2 SQIVND (reference sequence). The ends lost 7 bases at V and 4 bases at J; junction bases unmatched: 9. This CDR3 is built from 15 residues. Sequenced input: CD8+ T cells sorted from blood. The clonotype comes from a human donor in good health. This chain connects TRBV19 to TRBJ1-2, with 10 bases identical to TRBD1. CDR3 sequence (DNA): TGTGCCAGTACCCCAGACAGGGGGCACGGCTATGGCTACACCTTC. Amino acid sequence: CASTPDRGHGYGYTF.